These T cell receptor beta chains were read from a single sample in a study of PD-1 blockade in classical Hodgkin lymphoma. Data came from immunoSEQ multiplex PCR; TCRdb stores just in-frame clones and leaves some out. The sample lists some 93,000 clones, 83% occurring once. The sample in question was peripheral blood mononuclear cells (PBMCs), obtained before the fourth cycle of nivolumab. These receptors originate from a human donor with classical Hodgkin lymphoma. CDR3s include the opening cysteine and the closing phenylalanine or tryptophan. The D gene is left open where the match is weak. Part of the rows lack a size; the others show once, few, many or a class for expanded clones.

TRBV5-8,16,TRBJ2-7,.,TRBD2,CASYTVAGGPAYEQYF,TGTGCCAGCTACACCGTAGCGGGAGGGCCCGCCTACGAGCAGTACTTC
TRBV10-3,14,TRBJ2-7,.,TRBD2,CAIRDSGQRNEQYF,TGTGCCATCAGGGATAGCGGGCAAAGGAACGAGCAGTACTTC
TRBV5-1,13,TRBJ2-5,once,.,CASSLRMGETQYF,TGCGCCAGCAGCTTAAGAATGGGAGAGACCCAGTACTTC
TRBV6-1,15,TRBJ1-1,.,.,CASRRDGHMNTEAFF,TGTGCCAGCAGACGAGACGGACACATGAACACTGAAGCTTTCTTT
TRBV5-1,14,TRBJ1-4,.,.,CASTKDSKNEKLFF,TGCGCCAGCACCAAGGACAGCAAGAATGAAAAACTGTTTTTT
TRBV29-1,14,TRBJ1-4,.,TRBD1,CSVSRQGSGEKLFF,TGCAGCGTTTCCCGACAGGGGTCAGGTGAAAAACTGTTTTTT
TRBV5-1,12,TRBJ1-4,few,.,CASSSPGEKLFF,TGCGCCAGCAGTTCTCCGGGAGAAAAACTGTTTTTT
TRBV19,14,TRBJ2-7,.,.,CASRVQGTSYEQYF,TGTGCCAGTAGGGTACAGGGCACCTCCTACGAGCAGTACTTC
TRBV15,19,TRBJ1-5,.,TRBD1,CATSRDRGARTGPNQPQHF,TGTGCCACCAGCAGAGACCGGGGGGCTCGGACAGGCCCTAATCAGCCCCAGCATTTT
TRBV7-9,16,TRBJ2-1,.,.,CASSLGTAGWYNEQFF,TGTGCCAGCAGCTTAGGTACTGCCGGGTGGTACAATGAGCAGTTCTTC
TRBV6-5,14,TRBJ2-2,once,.,CASRKSPQAGELFF,TGTGCCAGTCGGAAATCCCCTCAAGCCGGGGAGCTGTTTTTT
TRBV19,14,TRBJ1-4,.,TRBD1,CASSIWGQEQKLFF,TGTGCCAGTAGTATATGGGGACAGGAGCAAAAACTGTTTTTT
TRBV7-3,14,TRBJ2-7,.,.,CASSQTGYSYEQYF,TGTGCCAGCAGCCAAACAGGGTACAGCTACGAGCAGTACTTC
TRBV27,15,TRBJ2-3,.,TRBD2,CASSFLGSGPNTQYF,TGTGCCAGCAGTTTTCTAGGTAGCGGGCCAAATACGCAGTATTTT
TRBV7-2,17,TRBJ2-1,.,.,CASSLGGGAAGGDEQFF,TGTGCCAGCAGCTTAGGGGGCGGCGCCGCCGGGGGAGATGAGCAGTTCTTC
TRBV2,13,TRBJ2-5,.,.,CASSRDGWETQYF,TGTGCCAGCAGTAGGGACGGCTGGGAGACCCAGTACTTC
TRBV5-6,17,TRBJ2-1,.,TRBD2,CASSRVAGTGSYNEQFF,TGTGCCAGCAGTCGGGTAGCGGGGACCGGCTCCTACAATGAGCAGTTCTTC
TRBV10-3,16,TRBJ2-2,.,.,CAISASRADNTGELFF,TGTGCCATCAGTGCCTCTCGGGCAGATAACACCGGGGAGCTGTTTTTT
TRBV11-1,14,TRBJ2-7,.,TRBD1,CASSKRDRAYEQYF,TGTGCCAGCTCTAAACGGGACAGGGCCTACGAGCAGTACTTC
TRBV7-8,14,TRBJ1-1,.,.,CASSLTGVGTEAFF,TGTGCCAGCAGCTTGACGGGTGTGGGCACTGAAGCTTTCTTT
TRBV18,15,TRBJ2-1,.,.,CASSPPGGLYNEQFF,TGTGCCAGCTCACCACCGGGGGGTCTCTACAATGAGCAGTTCTTC
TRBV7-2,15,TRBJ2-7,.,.,CASSARTGLASEQYF,TGTGCCAGCAGCGCTCGAACGGGACTCGCCAGCGAGCAGTACTTC
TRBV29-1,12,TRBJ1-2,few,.,CSVDSRLYGYTF,TGCAGCGTTGACAGTAGACTCTATGGCTACACCTTC
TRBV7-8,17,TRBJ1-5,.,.,CASSSNTWTETNQPQHF,TGTGCCAGCAGCTCTAATACCTGGACAGAGACCAATCAGCCCCAGCATTTT
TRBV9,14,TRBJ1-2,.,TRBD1,CASSPTGVDYGYTF,TGTGCCAGCAGTCCGACAGGGGTAGACTATGGCTACACCTTC
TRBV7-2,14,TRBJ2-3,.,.,CASSAGTGTDTQYF,TGTGCCAGCAGCGCCGGAACAGGTACAGATACGCAGTATTTT
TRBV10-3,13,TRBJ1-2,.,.,CAISEGAPPGYTF,TGTGCCATCAGTGAGGGGGCTCCCCCTGGCTACACCTTC
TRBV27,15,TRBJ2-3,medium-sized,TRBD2,CASRLSGRGGDTQYF,TGTGCCAGCAGGCTTAGCGGGAGGGGGGGAGATACGCAGTATTTT
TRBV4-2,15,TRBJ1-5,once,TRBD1,CASSREGTGEQPQHF,TGTGCCAGCAGCCGAGAAGGGACAGGGGAACAGCCCCAGCATTTT
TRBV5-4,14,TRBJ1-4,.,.,CASSAGQINEKLFF,TGTGCCAGCAGCGCCGGGCAGATTAATGAAAAACTGTTTTTT
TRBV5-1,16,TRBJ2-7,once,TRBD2,CASSPGLAAKVDEQYF,TGCGCCAGCAGCCCGGGACTAGCGGCGAAGGTAGACGAGCAGTACTTC
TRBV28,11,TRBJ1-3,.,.,CASSLGPSFHF,TGTGCCAGCAGTTTGGGTCCATCCTTTCATTTT
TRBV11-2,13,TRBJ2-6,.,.,CASSLAGANVLTF,TGTGCCAGCAGCTTAGCTGGGGCCAACGTCCTGACTTTC
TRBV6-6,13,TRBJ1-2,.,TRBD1,CASSGGQGYGYTF,TGTGCCAGCAGTGGGGGACAGGGGTATGGCTACACCTTC
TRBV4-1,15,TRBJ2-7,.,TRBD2,CASSQGLADSYEQYF,TGCGCCAGCAGCCAAGGCCTAGCGGACTCCTACGAGCAGTACTTC
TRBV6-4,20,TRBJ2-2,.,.,CASSDCPDAMFGENTGELFF,TGTGCCAGCAGTGACTGTCCGGACGCTATGTTTGGAGAGAACACCGGGGAGCTGTTTTTT
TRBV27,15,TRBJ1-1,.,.,CASSLASPGDTEAFF,TGTGCCAGCAGTTTGGCATCACCTGGGGACACTGAAGCTTTCTTT
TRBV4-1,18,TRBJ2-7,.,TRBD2,CASSLGLAGGPMPYEQYF,TGCGCCAGCAGCCTCGGACTAGCGGGAGGACCCATGCCCTACGAGCAGTACTTC
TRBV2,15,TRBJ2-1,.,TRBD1,CASRDGQGIYNEQFF,TGTGCCAGCAGGGACGGACAGGGGATTTACAATGAGCAGTTCTTC
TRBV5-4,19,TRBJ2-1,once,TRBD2,CASSSRGTSGRTPHREQFF,TGTGCCAGCAGCTCCCGCGGGACTAGCGGGAGGACACCCCACCGGGAGCAGTTCTTC